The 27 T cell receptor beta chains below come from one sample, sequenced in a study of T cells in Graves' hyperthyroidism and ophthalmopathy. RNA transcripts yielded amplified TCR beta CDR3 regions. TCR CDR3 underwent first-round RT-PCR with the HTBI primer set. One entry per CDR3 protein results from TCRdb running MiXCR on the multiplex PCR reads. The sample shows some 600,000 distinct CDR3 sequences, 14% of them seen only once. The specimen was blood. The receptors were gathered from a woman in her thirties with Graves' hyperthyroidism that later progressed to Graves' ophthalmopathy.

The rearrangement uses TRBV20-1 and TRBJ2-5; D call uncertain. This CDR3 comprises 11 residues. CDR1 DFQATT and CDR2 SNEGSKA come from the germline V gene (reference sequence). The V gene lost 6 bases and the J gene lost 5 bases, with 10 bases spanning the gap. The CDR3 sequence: CSANKVETQYF. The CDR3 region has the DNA TGCAGTGCAAATAAGGTTGAGACCCAGTACTTC.

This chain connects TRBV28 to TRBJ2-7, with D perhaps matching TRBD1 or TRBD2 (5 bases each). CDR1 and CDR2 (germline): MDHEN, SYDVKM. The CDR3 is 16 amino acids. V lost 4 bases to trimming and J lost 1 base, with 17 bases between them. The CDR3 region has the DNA TGTGCCAGCAGTTCCCACCCGGGGCCGGGGTCCTACGAGCAGTACTTC. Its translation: CASSSHPGPGSYEQYF.

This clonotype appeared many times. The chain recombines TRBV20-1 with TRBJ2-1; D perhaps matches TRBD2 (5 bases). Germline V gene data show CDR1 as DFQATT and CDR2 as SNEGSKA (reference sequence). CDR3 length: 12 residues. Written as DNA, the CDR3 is TGCAGCCATTTCGGAGAGGGAAATGAGCAGTTCTTC. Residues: CSHFGEGNEQFF.

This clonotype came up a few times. CDR3 DNA sequence: TGTGCCAGCGGCAGGTTTCAGGACCGGGGAACTGAAGCTTTCTTT. Residues: CASGRFQDRGTEAFF. The chain joins TRBV6-2 or TRBV6-3 to TRBJ1-1; D not certain. From germline, CDR1 is MNHEY and CDR2 SVGEGT. Between the trimmed V and J ends, which lost 8 bases and 5 bases, there was a span of 21 bases. There are 15 residues in the CDR3.

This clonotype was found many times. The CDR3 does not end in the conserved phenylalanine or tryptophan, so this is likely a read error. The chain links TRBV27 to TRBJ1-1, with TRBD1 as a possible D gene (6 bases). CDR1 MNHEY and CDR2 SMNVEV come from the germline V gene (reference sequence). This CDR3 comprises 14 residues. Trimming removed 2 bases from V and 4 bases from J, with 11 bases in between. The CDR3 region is CASSLVDRVTEAFL. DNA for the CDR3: TGTGCCAGCAGTTTAGTGGACAGAGTCACTGAAGCTTTCCTT.

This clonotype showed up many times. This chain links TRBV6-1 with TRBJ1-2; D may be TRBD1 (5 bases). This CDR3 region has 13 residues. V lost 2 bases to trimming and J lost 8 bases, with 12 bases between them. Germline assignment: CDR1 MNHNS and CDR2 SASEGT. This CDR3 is CASSEQGLWGYTF. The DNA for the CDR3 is TGTGCCAGCAGTGAACAGGGACTCTGGGGCTACACCTTC.

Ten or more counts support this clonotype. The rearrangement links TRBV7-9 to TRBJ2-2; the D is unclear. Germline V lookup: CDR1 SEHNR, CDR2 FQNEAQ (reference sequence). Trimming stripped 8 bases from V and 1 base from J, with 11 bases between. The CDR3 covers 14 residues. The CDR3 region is CASETTLNTGELFF. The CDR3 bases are TGTGCCAGCGAGACGACTCTGAACACCGGGGAGCTGTTTTTT. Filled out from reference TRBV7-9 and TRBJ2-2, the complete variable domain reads DTGVSQNPRHKITKRGQNVTFRCDPISEHNRLYWYRQTLGQGPEFLTYFQNEAQLEKSRLLSDRFSAERPKGSFSTLEIQRTEQGDSAMYLCASETTLNTGELFFGEGSRLTVL.

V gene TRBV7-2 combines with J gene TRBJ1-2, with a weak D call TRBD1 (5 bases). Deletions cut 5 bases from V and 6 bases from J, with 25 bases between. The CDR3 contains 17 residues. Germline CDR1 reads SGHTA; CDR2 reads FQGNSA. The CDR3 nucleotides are TGTGCCAGCAGCCCGAGGGGCTCCGGGGGAGCTACCGATGGCTACACCTTC. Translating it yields CASSPRGSGGATDGYTF.

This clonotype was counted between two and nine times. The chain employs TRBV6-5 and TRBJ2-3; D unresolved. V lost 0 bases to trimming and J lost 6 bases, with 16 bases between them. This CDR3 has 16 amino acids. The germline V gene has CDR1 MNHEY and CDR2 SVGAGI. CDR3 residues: CASSYSGPSNGDTQYF. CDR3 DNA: TGTGCCAGCAGTTACTCTGGCCCCTCCAATGGGGATACGCAGTATTTT.

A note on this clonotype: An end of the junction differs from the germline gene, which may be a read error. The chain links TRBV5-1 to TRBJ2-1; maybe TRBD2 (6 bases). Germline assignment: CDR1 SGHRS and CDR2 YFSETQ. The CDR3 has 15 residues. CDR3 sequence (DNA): TGCGCCAGCAGCTTGTTGGTTAGCGGTAACAATAAGCAGTTCTTC. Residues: CASSLLVSGNNKQFF.

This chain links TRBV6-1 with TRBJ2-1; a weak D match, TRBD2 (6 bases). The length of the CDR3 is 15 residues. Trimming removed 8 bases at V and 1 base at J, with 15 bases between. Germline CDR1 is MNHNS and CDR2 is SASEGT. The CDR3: CASGGLGGSYNEQFF. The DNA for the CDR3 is TGTGCCAGCGGGGGACTGGGGGGATCCTACAATGAGCAGTTCTTC.

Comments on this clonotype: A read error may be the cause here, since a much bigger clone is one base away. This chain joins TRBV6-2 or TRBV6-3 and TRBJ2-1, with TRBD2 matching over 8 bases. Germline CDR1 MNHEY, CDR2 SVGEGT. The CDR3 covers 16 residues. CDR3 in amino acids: CASIPFSGNSFNEQFF. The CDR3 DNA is TGTGCCAGCATCCCTTTTAGCGGGAACTCCTTCAATGAGCAGTTCTTC.

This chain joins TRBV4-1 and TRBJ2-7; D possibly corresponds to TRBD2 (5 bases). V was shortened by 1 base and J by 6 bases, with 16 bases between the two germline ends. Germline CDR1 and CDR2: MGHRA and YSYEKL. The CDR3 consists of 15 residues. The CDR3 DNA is TGCGCCAGCAGCCAAGTAGCCCAGGTAGGAGGCGAGCAGTACTTC. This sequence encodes CASSQVAQVGGEQYF.

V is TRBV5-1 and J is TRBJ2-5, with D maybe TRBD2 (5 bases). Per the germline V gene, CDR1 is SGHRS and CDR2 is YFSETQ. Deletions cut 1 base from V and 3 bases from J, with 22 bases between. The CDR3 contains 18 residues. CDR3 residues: CASSLKRACGGMKETQYF. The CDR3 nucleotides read TGCGCCAGCAGCTTGAAGAGGGCTTGCGGCGGCATGAAAGAGACCCAGTACTTC.

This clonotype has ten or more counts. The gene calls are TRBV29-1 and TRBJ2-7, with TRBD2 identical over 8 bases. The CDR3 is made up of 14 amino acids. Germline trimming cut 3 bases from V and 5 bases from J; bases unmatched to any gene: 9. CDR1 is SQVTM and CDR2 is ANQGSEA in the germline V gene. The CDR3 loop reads CSVDGSGSLDEQYF. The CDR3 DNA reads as TGCAGCGTTGATGGGAGCGGGAGTCTTGACGAGCAGTACTTC.

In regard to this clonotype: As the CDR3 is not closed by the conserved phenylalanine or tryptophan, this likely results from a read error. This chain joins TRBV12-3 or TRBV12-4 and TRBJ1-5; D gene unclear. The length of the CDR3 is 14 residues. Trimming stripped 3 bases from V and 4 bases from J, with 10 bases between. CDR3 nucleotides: TGTGCCAGCAGTTTCTCAGGACTTAATCAGCCCCAGCATTCT. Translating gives CASSFSGLNQPQHS.

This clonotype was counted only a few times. CDR3 nucleotide sequence: TGCAGTGCTAGGGGAAGTATAGACAATCAGCCCCAGCATTTT. Its translation: CSARGSIDNQPQHF. The chain carries TRBV20-1 and TRBJ1-5, with D hard to call. Germline V gene lookup returns CDR1 DFQATT and CDR2 SNEGSKA (reference sequence). Trimming left V 3 bases short and J 3 bases short, with 12 bases between. This CDR3 is 14 amino acids long.

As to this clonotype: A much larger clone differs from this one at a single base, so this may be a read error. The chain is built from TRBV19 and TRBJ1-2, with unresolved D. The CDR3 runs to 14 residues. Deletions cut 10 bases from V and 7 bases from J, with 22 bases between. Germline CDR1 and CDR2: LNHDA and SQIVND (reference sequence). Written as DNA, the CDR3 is TGTGCCAATGTGTTGCGGCCCGATGCCGGTGGCTACACCTTC. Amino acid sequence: CANVLRPDAGGYTF.

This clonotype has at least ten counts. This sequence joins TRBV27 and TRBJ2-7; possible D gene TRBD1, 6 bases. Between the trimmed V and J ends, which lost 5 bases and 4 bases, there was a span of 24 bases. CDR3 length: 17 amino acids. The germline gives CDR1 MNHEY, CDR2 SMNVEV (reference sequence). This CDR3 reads CASSPLSRTAYTYEQYF. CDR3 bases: TGTGCCAGCAGTCCCCTTTCTCGGACAGCATATACATACGAGCAGTACTTC.

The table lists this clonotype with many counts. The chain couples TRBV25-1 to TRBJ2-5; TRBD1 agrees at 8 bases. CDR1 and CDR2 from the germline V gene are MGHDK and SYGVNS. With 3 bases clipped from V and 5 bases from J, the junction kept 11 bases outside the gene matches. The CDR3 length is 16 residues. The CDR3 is CASSDSGTGTRETQYF. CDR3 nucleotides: TGTGCCAGCAGTGATTCAGGGACAGGAACGAGGGAGACCCAGTACTTC.

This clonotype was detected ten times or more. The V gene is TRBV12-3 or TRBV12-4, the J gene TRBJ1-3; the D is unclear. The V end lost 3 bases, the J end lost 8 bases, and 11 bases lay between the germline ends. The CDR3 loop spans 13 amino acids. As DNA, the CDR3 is TGTGCCAGCAGTTTTGTTCTCCGGCACACCATATATTTT. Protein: CASSFVLRHTIYF.

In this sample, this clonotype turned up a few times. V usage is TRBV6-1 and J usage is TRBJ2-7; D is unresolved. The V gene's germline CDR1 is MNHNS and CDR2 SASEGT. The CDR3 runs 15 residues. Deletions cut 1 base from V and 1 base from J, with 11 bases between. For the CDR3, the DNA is TGTGCCAGCAGTGAAGAAGGTTGGATATCCTACGAGCAGTACTTC. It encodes CASSEEGWISYEQYF.

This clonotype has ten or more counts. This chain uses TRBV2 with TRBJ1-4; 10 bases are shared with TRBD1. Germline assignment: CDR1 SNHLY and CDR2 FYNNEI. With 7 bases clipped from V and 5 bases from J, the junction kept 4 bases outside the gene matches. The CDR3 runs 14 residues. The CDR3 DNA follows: TGTGCCAGCACCCGGACAGGGGGAAATGAAAAACTGTTTTTT. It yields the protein CASTRTGGNEKLFF.

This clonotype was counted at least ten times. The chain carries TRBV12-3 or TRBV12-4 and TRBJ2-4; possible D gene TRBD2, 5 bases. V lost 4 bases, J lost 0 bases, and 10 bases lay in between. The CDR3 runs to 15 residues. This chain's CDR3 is CASSSGVLAKNIQYF. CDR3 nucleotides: TGTGCCAGCAGTTCCGGGGTGTTAGCCAAAAACATTCAGTACTTC.

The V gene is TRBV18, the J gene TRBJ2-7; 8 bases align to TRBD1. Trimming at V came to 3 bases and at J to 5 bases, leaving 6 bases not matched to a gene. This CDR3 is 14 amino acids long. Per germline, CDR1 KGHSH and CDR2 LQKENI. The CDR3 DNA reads TGTGCCAGCTCACCCGGACAGGGAATGAACGAGCAGTACTTC. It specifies CASSPGQGMNEQYF.

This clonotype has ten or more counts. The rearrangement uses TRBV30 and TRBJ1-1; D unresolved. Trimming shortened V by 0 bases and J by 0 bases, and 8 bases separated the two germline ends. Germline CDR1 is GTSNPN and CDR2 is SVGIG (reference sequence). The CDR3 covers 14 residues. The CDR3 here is CAWSVGTMNTEAFF. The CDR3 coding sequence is TGTGCCTGGAGTGTGGGAACCATGAACACTGAAGCTTTCTTT.

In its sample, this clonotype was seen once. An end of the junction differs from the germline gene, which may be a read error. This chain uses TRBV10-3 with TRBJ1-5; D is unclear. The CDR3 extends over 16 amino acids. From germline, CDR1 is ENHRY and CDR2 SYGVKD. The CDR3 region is CAISQSPAHSNQPQHF. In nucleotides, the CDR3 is TGTGCCATCAGTCAGTCCCCCGCTCATAGCAATCAGCCCCAGCATTTT.